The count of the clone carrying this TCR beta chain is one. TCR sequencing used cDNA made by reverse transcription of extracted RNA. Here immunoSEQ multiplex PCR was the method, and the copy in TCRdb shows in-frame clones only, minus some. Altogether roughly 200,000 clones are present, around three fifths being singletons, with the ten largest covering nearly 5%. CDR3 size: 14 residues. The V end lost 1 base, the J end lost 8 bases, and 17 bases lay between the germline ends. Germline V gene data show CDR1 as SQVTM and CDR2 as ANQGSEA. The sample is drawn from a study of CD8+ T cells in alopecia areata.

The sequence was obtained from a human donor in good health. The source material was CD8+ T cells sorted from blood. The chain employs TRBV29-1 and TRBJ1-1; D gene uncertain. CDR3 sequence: CSVEVRNHPLEAFF. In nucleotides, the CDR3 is TGCAGCGTTGAAGTGAGGAACCACCCCCTCGAAGCTTTCTTT.